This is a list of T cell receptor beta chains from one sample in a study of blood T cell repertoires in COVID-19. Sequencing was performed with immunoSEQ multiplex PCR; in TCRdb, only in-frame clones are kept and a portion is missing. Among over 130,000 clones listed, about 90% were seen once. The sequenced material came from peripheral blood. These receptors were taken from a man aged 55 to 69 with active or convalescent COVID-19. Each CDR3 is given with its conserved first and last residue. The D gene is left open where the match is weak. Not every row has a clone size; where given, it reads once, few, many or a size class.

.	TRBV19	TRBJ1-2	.	TGTGCCAGTAGCAATCCCGGACGGGGGAACTATGGCTACACCTTC	CASSNPGRGNYGYTF
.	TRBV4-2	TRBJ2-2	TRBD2	TGTGCCAGCAGGGCTAGCGGGATACCGAACACCGGGGAGCTGTTTTTT	CASRASGIPNTGELFF
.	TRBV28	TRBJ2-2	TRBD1	TGTGCCACCCTAGGGAGACAGGGGGAGTACACCGGGGAGCTGTTTTTT	CATLGRQGEYTGELFF
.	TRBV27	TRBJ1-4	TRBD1	TGTGCCAGCAGTTCTCAGGGGGCAGTTGAAAAACTGTTTTTT	CASSSQGAVEKLFF
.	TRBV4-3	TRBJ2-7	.	TGCGCCAGCAGCCAAGATCGGGCCTACGAGCAGTACTTC	CASSQDRAYEQYF
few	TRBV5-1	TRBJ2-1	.	TGCGCCAGCAGCTTATACGACAGGTGGGACAATGAGCAGTTCTTC	CASSLYDRWDNEQFF
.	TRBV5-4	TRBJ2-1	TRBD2	TGTGCCAGCAGCTTCGAGGGATTAGCGGGAGCCGGGGAGCAGTTCTTC	CASSFEGLAGAGEQFF
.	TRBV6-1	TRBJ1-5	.	TGTGCCAGCAGTGAAGGGCAGGGAGGGAGAAAGAGCAATCAGCCCCAGCATTTT	CASSEGQGGRKSNQPQHF
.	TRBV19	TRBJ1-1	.	TGTGCCAGTAACAGGAGGAACACTGAAGCTTTCTTT	CASNRRNTEAFF
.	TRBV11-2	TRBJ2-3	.	TGTGCCAGCAGCCAGAGGCACACAGATACGCAGTATTTT	CASSQRHTDTQYF
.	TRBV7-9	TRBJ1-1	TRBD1	TGTGCCAGCAGCTCTTGGACAGGCCTAGAGGGGACTGAAGCTTTCTTT	CASSSWTGLEGTEAFF
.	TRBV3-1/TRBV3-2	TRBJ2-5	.	TGTGCCAGCAGCCAAGTCAGACAGCAAGAGACCCAGTACTTC	CASSQVRQQETQYF
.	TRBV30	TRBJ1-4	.	TGTGCCTGGAGAGTCGGCAGGGGAATCGAAAAACTGTTTTTT	CAWRVGRGIEKLFF
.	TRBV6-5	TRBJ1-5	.	TGTGCCAGCAGTCAGGGGAACAATCAGCCCCAGCATTTT	CASSQGNNQPQHF
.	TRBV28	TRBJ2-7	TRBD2	TGTGCCAGCAGTTTCCCCGGGGGGGGTTACGAGCAGTACTTC	CASSFPGGGYEQYF
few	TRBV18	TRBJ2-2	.	TGTGCCAGCTCACCACCGCGGAGGGGATCGACCGGGGAGCTGTTTTTT	CASSPPRRGSTGELFF
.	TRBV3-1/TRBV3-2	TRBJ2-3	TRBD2	TGTGCCAGCACCTCAGGCGGGAGGGCCGTAGATACGCAGTATTTT	CASTSGGRAVDTQYF
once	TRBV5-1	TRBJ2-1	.	TGCGCCAGCAGCTGGAGCGGGTCGGACAATGAGCAGTTCTTC	CASSWSGSDNEQFF
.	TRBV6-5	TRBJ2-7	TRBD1	TGTGCCAGCAGCGTGGGACAGAATATCTACGAGCAGTACTTC	CASSVGQNIYEQYF
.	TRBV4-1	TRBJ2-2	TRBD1	TGCGCCAGCAGCCAGGCTCCCGGGACAGCATCCGGGGAGCTGTTTTTT	CASSQAPGTASGELFF
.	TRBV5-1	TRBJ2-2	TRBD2	TGCGCCAGCAGCTTGTTCCCTAGCGGAGCCGCGAACACCGGGGAGCTGTTTTTT	CASSLFPSGAANTGELFF
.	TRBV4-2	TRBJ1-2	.	TGTGCCAGCAGCCAAGACTTTACAGGCGATGGCTACACCTTC	CASSQDFTGDGYTF
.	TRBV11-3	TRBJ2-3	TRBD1	TGTGCCAGCAGCCTACAATTGATACAGGGGGCTAAACGAGATACGCAGTATTTT	CASSLQLIQGAKRDTQYF